This TCR beta chain originates from a study of control samples from healthy donors and cancer patients. TCRdb's copy holds only in-frame clones and misses some; the assay was immunoSEQ multiplex PCR. The sample holds around 120,000 clones, around 87% seen once. V dropped 5 bases and J dropped 4 bases, with 14 bases sitting between them. Germline V CDR1 and CDR2: MDHEN, SYDVKM. CDR3 length equals 15 residues. Sequenced sample: blood. The V gene is TRBV28, the J gene TRBJ1-4, with TRBD1 as a possible D gene (6 bases). This sequence was found in a man between 60 and 70 years old in good health. CDR3 coding DNA: TGTGCCAGCAGTCTTCCAGGGGACAATAATGAAAAACTGTTTTTT. Translating it yields CASSLPGDNNEKLFF.